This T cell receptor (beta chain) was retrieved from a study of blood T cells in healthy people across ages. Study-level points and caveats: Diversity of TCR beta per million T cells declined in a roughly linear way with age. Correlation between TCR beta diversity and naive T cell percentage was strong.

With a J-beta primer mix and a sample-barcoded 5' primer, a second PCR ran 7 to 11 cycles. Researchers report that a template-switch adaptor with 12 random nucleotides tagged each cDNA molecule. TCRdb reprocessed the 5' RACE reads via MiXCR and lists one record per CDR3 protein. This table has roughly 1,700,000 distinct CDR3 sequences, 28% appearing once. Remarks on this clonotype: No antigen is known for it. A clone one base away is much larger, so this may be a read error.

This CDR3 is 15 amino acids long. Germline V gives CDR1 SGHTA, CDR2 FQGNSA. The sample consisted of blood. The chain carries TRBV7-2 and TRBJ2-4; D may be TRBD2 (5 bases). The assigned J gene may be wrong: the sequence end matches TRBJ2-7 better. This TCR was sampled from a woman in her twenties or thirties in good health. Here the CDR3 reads CASSLASGKTDEQYF. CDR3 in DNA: TGTGCCAGCAGCTTAGCTTCCGGGAAGACCGACGAGCAGTACTTC.